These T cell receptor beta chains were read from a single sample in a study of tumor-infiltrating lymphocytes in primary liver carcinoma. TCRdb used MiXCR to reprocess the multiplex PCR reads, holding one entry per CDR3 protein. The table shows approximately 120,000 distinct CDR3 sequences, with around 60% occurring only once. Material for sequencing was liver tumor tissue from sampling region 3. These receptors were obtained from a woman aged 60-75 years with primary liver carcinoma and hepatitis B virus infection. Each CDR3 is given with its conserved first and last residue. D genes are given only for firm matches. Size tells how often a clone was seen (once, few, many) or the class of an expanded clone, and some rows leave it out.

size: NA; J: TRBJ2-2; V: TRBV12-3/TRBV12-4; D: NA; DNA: TGTGCCAGCAGTCGACAGGTCACCGGGGAGCTGTTTTTT; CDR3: CASSRQVTGELFF
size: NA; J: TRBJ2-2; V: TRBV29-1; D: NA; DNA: TGCAGCGTGCGGACATGGGGGAACACCGGGGAGCTCTTTTTC; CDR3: CSVRTWGNTGELFF
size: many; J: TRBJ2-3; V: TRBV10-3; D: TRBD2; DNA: TGTGCCATCAGCGGGAGCGGGAGGGGAAGAGATACGCAGTATTTT; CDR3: CAISGSGRGRDTQYF
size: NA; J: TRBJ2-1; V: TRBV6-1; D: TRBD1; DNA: TGCGCCAGCAGTACAGGGGCTCTGGGACCTGAGCAGTTCTTC; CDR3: CASSTGALGPEQFF
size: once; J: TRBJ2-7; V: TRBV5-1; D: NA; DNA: TGCGCCAGCAGCTTGGCCGCTACGCCCTACGAGCAGTACTTC; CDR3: CASSLAATPYEQYF
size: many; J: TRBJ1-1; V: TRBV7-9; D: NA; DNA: TGTGCCAGCAGCTCTGTGAACACTGAAGCTTTCTTT; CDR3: CASSSVNTEAFF
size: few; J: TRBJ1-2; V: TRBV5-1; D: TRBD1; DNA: TGCGCCAGCAGTATGAATGCGGGACAGGCCGCCTATGGCTACACCTTC; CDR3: CASSMNAGQAAYGYTF
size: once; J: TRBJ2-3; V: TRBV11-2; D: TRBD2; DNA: TGTGTAAGCAGCCTAGGACTAGCGACTAGCACAGATACGCAGTATTTT; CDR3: CVSSLGLATSTDTQYF
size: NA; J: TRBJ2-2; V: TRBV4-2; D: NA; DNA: TGTGCCAGCAGCCAAGGGGAGTACACCAGGAAGCTGTTTTTT; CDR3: CASSQGEYTRKLFF
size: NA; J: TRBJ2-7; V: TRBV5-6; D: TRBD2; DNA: TGTGCCAGCAGCTTCCGGATAGCGGGCTCCTACGACCAGTACTTC; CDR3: CASSFRIAGSYDQYF
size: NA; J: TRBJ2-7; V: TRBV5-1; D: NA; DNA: TGCGCCAGCAGCTGGTCCACAAGAGTGGGCAAGTCCTACGAGCAGTACTTC; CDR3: CASSWSTRVGKSYEQYF
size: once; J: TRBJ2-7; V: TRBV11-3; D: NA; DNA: TGTGCCAGCACCTATGGGGACGGACCATTCAGCCACTACGAGCAGTACTTC; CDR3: CASTYGDGPFSHYEQYF
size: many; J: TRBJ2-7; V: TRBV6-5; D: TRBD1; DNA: TGTGCCAGCAGCCACAGACAGGGCTCGGGAGAGCAGTACTTC; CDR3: CASSHRQGSGEQYF
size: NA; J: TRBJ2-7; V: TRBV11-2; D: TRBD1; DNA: TGTGCCAACGGCTACAACAGGGGGCCCTACGAGCAGTACTTC; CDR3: CANGYNRGPYEQYF
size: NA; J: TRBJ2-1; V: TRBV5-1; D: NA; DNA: TGCGCCAGCAGCGTCAGGGACTCGAGCTCCTATAATGAGCAGTTCTTC; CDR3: CASSVRDSSSYNEQFF
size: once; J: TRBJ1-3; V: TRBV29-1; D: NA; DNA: NA; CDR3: CSVDVGGGNTISF
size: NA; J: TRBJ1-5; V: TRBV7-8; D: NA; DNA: TGTGCCAGCAGCTTAGAAGGAGGTCGGCCCCAGCATTTC; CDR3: CASSLEGGRPQHF
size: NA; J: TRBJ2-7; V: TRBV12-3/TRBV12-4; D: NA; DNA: TGTGCCAGCAGTTTCAGTGAGAAAGGACCGGTGCAGTACTTC; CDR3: CASSFSEKGPVQYF
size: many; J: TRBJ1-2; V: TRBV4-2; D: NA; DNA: TGTGCCAGCAGCCAAGATATTTACAGCTCCTATGGCTACACCTTC; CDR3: CASSQDIYSSYGYTF
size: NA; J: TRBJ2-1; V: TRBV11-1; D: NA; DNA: TGTGTCAGCAGCCCGCAAGCGGGTGCTAGTTACAATGAGCAGTCCTTC; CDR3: CVSSPQAGASYNEQSF
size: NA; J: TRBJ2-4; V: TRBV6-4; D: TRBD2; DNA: TGTGCCAGCAGTGACTCGAGGGGCGGGAGGGCCAGAAACATTCAGTACTTC; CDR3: CASSDSRGGRARNIQYF
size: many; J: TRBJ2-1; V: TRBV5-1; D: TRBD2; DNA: TGCGCCAGCAAAAGCGGGAGGGCCGAGGATGAGCAGTTCTTC; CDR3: CASKSGRAEDEQFF
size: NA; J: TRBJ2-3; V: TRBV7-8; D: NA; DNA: TGTGCCAGCAGCTGGGCCACGAGAATAGTGGAAGATACGCAGTATTTT; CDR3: CASSWATRIVEDTQYF
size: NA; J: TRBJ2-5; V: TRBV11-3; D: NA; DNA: TGTGCCAGCAGTGAAGGGGCAGGAGGAGAGACCCAGTGCTTT; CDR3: CASSEGAGGETQCF
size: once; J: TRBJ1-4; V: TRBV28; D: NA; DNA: TGTGCCAGCAGTTTACCGAACGGGGATCGGGAAAAACTGTTTTTT; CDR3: CASSLPNGDREKLFF
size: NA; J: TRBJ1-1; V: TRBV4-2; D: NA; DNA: TGTGCCGGCAACCAAGATGAGAGGAACACTGAAGCTTTCTTT; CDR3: CAGNQDERNTEAFF
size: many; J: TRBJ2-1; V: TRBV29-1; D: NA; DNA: TGCAGCGTTGAGGCCAGGCTCTCCGGGCATGAGCAGTTCTTC; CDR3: CSVEARLSGHEQFF
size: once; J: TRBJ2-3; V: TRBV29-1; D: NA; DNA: TGCAGCGTTGACCTTGATACACAGTATTTT; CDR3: CSVDLDTQYF
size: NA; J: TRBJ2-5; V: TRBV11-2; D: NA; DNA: TGTGCCAGTAGCTATTCCCGTGGTAACGGGAGAGAGACCCAGTACTTC; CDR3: CASSYSRGNGRETQYF
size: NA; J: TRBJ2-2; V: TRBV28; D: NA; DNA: TGTGCCAGCATTCACAGGAACACCGGGGAGATGTTTTTT; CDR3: CASIHRNTGEMFF
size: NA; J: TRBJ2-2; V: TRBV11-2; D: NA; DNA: TGTGCCAGCAGCGACGGACTCAACATGAACACCGGGGAACTGTTTTTT; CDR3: CASSDGLNMNTGELFF
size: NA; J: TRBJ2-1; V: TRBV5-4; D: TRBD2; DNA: TGTGTCAGCAGCTTGGGCGGGACTAGCAGCAATGAGCAGTTCTTC; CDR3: CVSSLGGTSSNEQFF
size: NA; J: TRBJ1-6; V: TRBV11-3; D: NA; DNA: TGTGCCAGCAGCTCACGGACTGGGATGGGGCACGATTCACCCCTCCACTTT; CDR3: CASSSRTGMGHDSPLHF
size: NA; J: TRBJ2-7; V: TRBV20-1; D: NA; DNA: TGCAGTGCTAGAGATCTAAGGACAGTATCCTACGAGCAGTACTTC; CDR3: CSARDLRTVSYEQYF
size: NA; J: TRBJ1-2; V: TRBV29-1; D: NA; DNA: TGCAGCGTTGAAGATCCCCTGGACTGGCTTGGCTACACCTTC; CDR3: CSVEDPLDWLGYTF
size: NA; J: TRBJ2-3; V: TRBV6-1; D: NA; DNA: TGTGCCAGAAGTGAAGCGGCCAGATTCACAGATACGCAATATTTT; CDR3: CARSEAARFTDTQYF
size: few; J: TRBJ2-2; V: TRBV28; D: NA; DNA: TGTGCCAGCAGTTTATGGGAGAACACCGGGGAGCTGTTTTTT; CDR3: CASSLWENTGELFF
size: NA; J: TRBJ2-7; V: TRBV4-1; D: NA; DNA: TGCGCCAGCAGCCAAGATTCGTTCTACGTTTACGAGCAGTACTTC; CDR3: CASSQDSFYVYEQYF
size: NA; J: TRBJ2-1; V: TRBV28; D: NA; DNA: TGTGCCAGCAGTCGGACTTTCTTCTACAATGAGGAGTTCTTC; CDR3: CASSRTFFYNEEFF
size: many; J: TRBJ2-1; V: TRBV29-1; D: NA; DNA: TGCAGCGTTGTTGTTGGCAGACTACCGAATGAGCAGTTCTTC; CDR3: CSVVVGRLPNEQFF